The entry that follows covers one T cell receptor beta chain sequence. The read ends 3 residues shy of where the CDR3 ends; the end is completed using the germline J gene. The method was immunoSEQ multiplex PCR; TCRdb's version includes in-frame clones alone and lacks a portion of them. This table holds some 40,000 clones. The CDR3 runs 16 residues. V gave up 6 bases and J gave up 2 bases; unmatched junction bases: 8. Germline loops: CDR1 LNHDA, CDR2 SQIVND (reference sequence). This record belongs to a study of T cells in women clearing cervical HPV infection. The chain uses TRBV19 and TRBJ1-4, with 8 bases fitting TRBD1. This TCR was sampled from a woman aged 18 to 75 with a cervical HPV16 infection that either progressed to CIN3+ or cleared (not recorded which). The sequencing sample was made of blood buffy coat. This CDR3 is CASSDRGANTNEKLFF. Incomplete CDR3 DNA: TGTGCCAGTAGCGACAGGGGCGCGAATACTAATGAAAAA.